This entry lists 19 T cell receptor beta chains sequenced from one sample in a study of blood T cell repertoires in COVID-19. This table comes from immunoSEQ multiplex PCR, and its TCRdb copy is limited to in-frame clones, with some not included. The sample has roughly 130,000 clones; about 80% are singletons. The specimen sequenced was peripheral blood. These receptors all come from a woman in her sixties or seventies with acute or convalescent COVID-19.

The V and J genes are TRBV30 and TRBJ1-1; a possible D gene is TRBD1 (6 bases). The CDR3 is 14 amino acids. V was clipped by 2 bases and J by 1 base, with 11 bases between them. Germline V gene sequence: CDR1 GTSNPN, CDR2 SVGIG (reference sequence). The CDR3 DNA reads as TGTGCCTGGAGTTTCGGGACACGGAACACTGAAGCTTTCTTT. Its translation is CAWSFGTRNTEAFF. The entire variable domain, with the rest obtained from reference TRBV30 and TRBJ1-1, is as follows: SQTIHQWPATLVQPVGSPLSLECTVEGTSNPNLYWYRQAAGRGLQLLFYSVGIGQISSEVPQNLSASRPQDRQFILSSKKLLLSDSGFYLCAWSFGTRNTEAFFGQGTRLTVV.

The V call is TRBV6-5, the J call TRBJ2-7, with a tentative D call TRBD2 (5 bases). CDR1 MNHEY and CDR2 SVGAGI come from the germline V gene. V was clipped by 10 bases and J by 5 bases, with 24 bases between them. The CDR3 runs to 15 residues. In DNA, the CDR3 is TGTGCCACCGAACTTATGCCCGGGATCAGGAACGAGCAGTACTTC. Protein: CATELMPGIRNEQYF.

This clone appeared a few times. The J gene is TRBJ1-5, the V gene TRBV4-1; weak D call: TRBD1 (6 bases). CDR1 is MGHRA, CDR2 YSYEKL, per germline. CDR3 size: 15 residues. The V end lost 2 bases, the J end lost 6 bases, and 14 bases lay between the germline ends. The chain's CDR3 is CASSQLKGDRQPQHF. In DNA, the CDR3 is TGCGCCAGCAGCCAACTGAAGGGGGATCGTCAGCCCCAGCATTTT.

The chain is built from TRBV6-1 and TRBJ1-2, with TRBD1 matching 9 bases. CDR1 and CDR2 (germline): MNHNS, SASEGT. V shed 6 bases, J shed 6 bases, and the junction held 2 bases outside the gene matches. This CDR3 region has 12 residues. Here the CDR3 reads CASSRTGDGYTF. Here the CDR3 DNA reads TGTGCCAGCAGCCGGACAGGGGATGGCTACACCTTC.

The rearrangement uses TRBV6-5 and TRBJ1-2, with a weak D call TRBD1 (6 bases). V was cut by 4 bases and J by 4 bases, with 13 bases left in between. The CDR3 length is 14 residues. The V gene's germline CDR1 is MNHEY and CDR2 SVGAGI. The CDR3 reads CASSSPGAGYGYTF. Here the CDR3 DNA reads TGTGCCAGCAGTTCCCCAGGGGCTGGCTATGGCTACACCTTC.

J is TRBJ2-3 and V is TRBV9; the match to TRBD2 covers 7 bases. Trimming cost V 1 base and J 9 bases; bases outside gene matches: 2. CDR3 size: 12 residues. Germline lookup yields CDR1 SGDLS and CDR2 YYNGEE. DNA for the CDR3: TGTGCCAGCAGCGTACACGGGGGGACGCAGTATTTT. Amino acids: CASSVHGGTQYF.

Comments on this clone: The identical CDR3 is also encoded by other nucleotide sequences in the sample. This chain links TRBV27 with TRBJ1-1; D possibly corresponds to TRBD1 (5 bases). The germline V gene has CDR1 MNHEY and CDR2 SMNVEV (reference sequence). The CDR3 runs 13 residues. Between the trimmed V and J ends, which lost 3 bases and 3 bases, there was a span of 8 bases. The CDR3 reads CASSFSGDTEAFF. The CDR3 DNA reads as TGTGCCAGCAGTTTCTCGGGGGACACTGAAGCTTTCTTT.

The V call is TRBV6-4, the J call TRBJ2-5, with 13 positions matching TRBD2. The length of the CDR3 is 18 residues. Germline V gives CDR1 MRHNA, CDR2 SNTAGT. Germline trimming cut 7 bases from V and 4 bases from J; bases unmatched to any gene: 15. The CDR3 protein is CASILHGLAGVGGETQYF. Here the CDR3 DNA reads TGTGCCAGCATTTTGCACGGACTAGCGGGGGTAGGAGGAGAGACCCAGTACTTC.

The rearrangement joins TRBV3-1 (or the pseudogene TRBV3-2) to TRBJ1-4, with D maybe TRBD1 (6 bases). The ends were cut back, 1 base at V and 3 bases at J, with 15 bases in the middle. CDR1 and CDR2 (germline): LGHDT, YNNKEL (reference sequence). This CDR3 is built from 17 residues. The CDR3 DNA sequence: TGTGCCAGCAGCCAAGCTACAGGGTACGGGGCTAATGAAAAACTGTTTTTT. Translation gives CASSQATGYGANEKLFF.

This clone was detected only a few times. Other DNA sequences in the sample encode the same CDR3. The chain combines TRBV18 with TRBJ1-5; D remains ambiguous. Germline CDR1 and CDR2: KGHSH and LQKENI. V dropped 3 bases and J dropped 1 base, with 7 bases sitting between them. The CDR3 has 14 amino acids. The CDR3 nucleotides are TGTGCCAGCTCACCTGGGCAGAGCAATCAGCCCCAGCATTTT. Amino acid sequence: CASSPGQSNQPQHF.

The chain combines TRBV27 with TRBJ2-3; perhaps TRBD1 as D (5 bases). The CDR3 runs 14 residues. V lost 1 base, J lost 1 base, and 6 bases lay in between. CDR1 is MNHEY and CDR2 is SMNVEV in the germline V gene (reference sequence). The DNA of the CDR3 is TGTGCCAGCAGTTTATGGGGCGGCACAGATACGCAGTATTTT. It codes for CASSLWGGTDTQYF.

The rearrangement links TRBV18 to TRBJ1-1; D might be TRBD1 (6 bases). Germline V gene lookup returns CDR1 KGHSH and CDR2 LQKENI. The CDR3 covers 14 residues. The V end was cut by 4 bases, the J end by 2 bases, with 11 bases between. The CDR3 region has the DNA TGTGCCAGCTCACAAGGACAGTTTAACACTGAAGCTTTCTTT. As protein: CASSQGQFNTEAFF. The full variable domain, completed using reference TRBV18 and TRBJ1-1, is NAGVMQNPRHLVRRRGQEARLRCSPMKGHSHVYWYRQLPEEGLKFMVYLQKENIIDESGMPKERFSAEFPKEGPSILRIQQVVRGDSAAYFCASSQGQFNTEAFFGQGTRLTVV.

This clone was found once. V usage is TRBV5-5 and J usage is TRBJ2-5; the match to TRBD2 covers 15 bases. V lost 4 bases to trimming and J lost 1 base; unmatched junction nucleotides: 2. Germline CDR1 and CDR2: SGHKS and YYEKEE (reference sequence). The CDR3 runs to 16 residues. CDR3 residues: CASSAGLAGGQETQYF. CDR3 bases: TGTGCCAGCAGCGCGGGACTAGCGGGGGGCCAAGAGACCCAGTACTTC.

The chain employs TRBV27 and TRBJ2-3; no clear D gene. The CDR3 sequence is 16 residues long. Deletions cut 4 bases from V and 2 bases from J, with 16 bases between. The V gene's germline CDR1 is MNHEY and CDR2 SMNVEV (reference sequence). This CDR3 is CASSSWADPSTDTQYF. In nucleotides, the CDR3 is TGTGCCAGCAGTTCGTGGGCAGACCCCTCCACAGATACGCAGTATTTT.

The chain links TRBV5-1 to TRBJ2-7; the D is unclear. Germline values: CDR1 SGHRS, CDR2 YFSETQ. The germline V and J ends were trimmed by 2 bases and 1 base, with 10 bases remaining between them. This CDR3 comprises 14 residues. The CDR3 sequence: CASSFGQDSYEQYF. CDR3 in DNA: TGCGCCAGCAGCTTTGGGCAAGATTCCTACGAGCAGTACTTC.

This chain's CDR3 is CASSQGQRLGYTF. CDR3 bases: TGTGCCAGCAGCCAAGGTCAGCGCTTGGGCTACACCTTC. The rearrangement uses TRBV3-1 (or the pseudogene TRBV3-2) and TRBJ1-2; D not resolved. The CDR3 length is 13 residues. Germline assignment: CDR1 LGHDT and CDR2 YNNKEL (reference sequence). Deletions cut 1 base from V and 8 bases from J, with 11 bases between.

The V gene is TRBV3-1 (or the pseudogene TRBV3-2), the J gene TRBJ2-7, with a tentative D call TRBD1 (6 bases). The CDR3 is made up of 14 amino acids. Trimming removed 1 base at V and 2 bases at J, with 9 bases between. The germline gives CDR1 LGHDT, CDR2 YNNKEL (reference sequence). The CDR3 coding sequence is TGTGCCAGCAGCCAAGGGACAGTACCCTACGAGCAGTACTTC. Residues: CASSQGTVPYEQYF.

The chain links TRBV19 to TRBJ1-2, with 9 bases lining up with TRBD1. J lost 1 base, V lost 8 bases, and 8 bases had no gene match. The germline CDR1 and CDR2 sequences are LNHDA and SQIVND (reference sequence). The CDR3 covers 15 residues. This CDR3 is CASLPGTGHNYGYTF. The CDR3 DNA is TGTGCCAGTCTACCCGGGACAGGGCATAACTATGGCTACACCTTC.

This chain uses TRBV14 with TRBJ2-1; D not certain. Trimming removed 4 bases at V and 5 bases at J, with 6 bases between. The CDR3 contains 12 residues. The V gene's germline CDR1 is SGHDN and CDR2 FVKESK. The CDR3 region has the DNA TGTGCCAGCAGCCCCCCAGACAATGAGCAGTTCTTC. Its protein is CASSPPDNEQFF.